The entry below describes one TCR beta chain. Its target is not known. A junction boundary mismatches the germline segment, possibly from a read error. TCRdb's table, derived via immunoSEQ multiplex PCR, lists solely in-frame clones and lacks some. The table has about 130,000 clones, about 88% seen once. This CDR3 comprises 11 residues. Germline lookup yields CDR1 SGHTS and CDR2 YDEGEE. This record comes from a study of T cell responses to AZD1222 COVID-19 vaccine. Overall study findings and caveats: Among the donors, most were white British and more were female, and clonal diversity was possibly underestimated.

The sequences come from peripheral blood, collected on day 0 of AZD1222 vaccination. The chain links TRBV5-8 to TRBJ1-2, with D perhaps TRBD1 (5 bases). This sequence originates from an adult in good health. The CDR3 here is CASRETPGTHF. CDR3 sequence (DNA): TGTGCCAGCAGAGAGACCCCCGGGACCCACTTC.